A single TCR beta chain is shown here with its context. The repertoire was sequenced with immunoSEQ multiplex PCR; TCRdb's copy has only in-frame clones and lacks some. The sample includes under 85,000 clones, about 83% of them seen just once. The data stem from a study of identifying expanded T cells in peripheral blood. This CDR3 has 16 amino acids. Trimming removed 1 base from V and 5 bases from J, with 15 bases in between. Germline loops: CDR1 MDHEN, CDR2 SYDVKM. The source of this sequence is a person aged 18 to 69 in good health. Sequencing was carried out using blood. The chain links TRBV28 to TRBJ2-1; no reliable D call. CDR3 nucleotides: TGTGCCAGCAGTTTATTCCGTGATTCTCTGGACAATGAGCAGTTCTTC. Its protein product is CASSLFRDSLDNEQFF.